Listed below are T cell receptor beta chains from one sample, sequenced in a study of T cells in Graves' hyperthyroidism and ophthalmopathy. Via MiXCR, TCRdb re-called the multiplex PCR reads, giving one row per CDR3 protein. The sample shows hundreds of thousands of distinct CDR3 sequences, 13% to 15% of them seen only once. Sequencing was carried out using blood. All receptors come from a woman aged 50 to 60 with Graves' ophthalmopathy. CDR3s include the opening cysteine and the closing phenylalanine or tryptophan. A D gene is named only where the DNA matches it firmly. Rows give clone size only sometimes, using once, few, many, or a class for an expanded clone.

abundance,v_gene,j_gene,d_gene,CDR3aa,CDR3nt
NA,TRBV4-3,TRBJ2-2,TRBD2,CASSQDAGVSGELFF,TGCGCCAGCAGCCAAGACGCGGGAGTGTCCGGGGAGCTGTTTTTT
NA,TRBV24-1,TRBJ1-2,NA,CATSEPGLQYGYTF,TGTGCCACCAGTGAACCGGGACTCCAATATGGCTACACCTTC
many,TRBV7-2,TRBJ2-7,TRBD2,CASSRREGKLYEQYF,TGTGCCAGCAGCCGGAGGGAGGGGAAGCTCTACGAGCAGTACTTC
few,TRBV6-1,TRBJ1-4,NA,CASSPFVRSNEKLFF,TGTGCCAGCAGTCCCTTTGTAAGGTCTAATGAAAAACTGTTTTTT
many,TRBV12-3/TRBV12-4,TRBJ1-1,NA,CASTPRYRDMNTEAFF,TGTGCCAGCACTCCCCGGTACAGAGACATGAACACTGAAGCTTTCTTT
NA,TRBV4-3,TRBJ2-7,TRBD2,CASSHTGLAGSDEQYF,TGCGCCAGCAGCCATACGGGACTAGCGGGATCCGACGAGCAGTACTTC
NA,TRBV29-1,TRBJ1-2,TRBD1,CSVESFVGTGDFYYGYTF,TGCAGCGTTGAATCTTTTGTTGGGACAGGGGATTTTTACTATGGCTACACCTTC
few,TRBV5-1,TRBJ2-2,TRBD2,CASSFFAGVGGELFF,TGCGCCAGCAGCTTTTTCGCGGGAGTTGGCGGGGAGCTGTTTTTT
few,TRBV29-1,TRBJ2-5,TRBD2,CSVGQTSGKETQYF,TGCAGCGTGGGGCAGACTAGCGGGAAAGAGACCCAGTACTTC
medium-sized,TRBV18,TRBJ2-5,NA,CASSPRLQETQYF,TGTGCCAGCTCACCACGTCTTCAAGAGACCCAGTACTTC
many,TRBV10-3,TRBJ2-1,TRBD2,CAITVAGEGYNEQFF,TGTGCCATCACCGTAGCGGGAGAAGGCTACAATGAGCAGTTCTTC
NA,TRBV30,TRBJ2-6,NA,CAWSGLFDGSSGANVLTF,TGTGCCTGGAGTGGCCTTTTTGACGGGAGCTCTGGGGCCAACGTCCTGACTTTC
many,TRBV3-1,TRBJ1-5,NA,CASSQDLVSNQPQHF,TGTGCCAGCAGCCAAGATCTTGTCAGCAATCAGCCCCAGCATTTT
few,TRBV19,TRBJ2-5,NA,CASSIERRQETQYF,TGTGCCAGTAGTATAGAGCGGAGACAAGAGACCCAGTACTTC
many,TRBV20-1,TRBJ2-5,TRBD2,CSAPRTSGGGETQYF,TGCAGTGCCCCGCGGACTAGCGGGGGGGGGGAGACCCAGTACTTC
few,TRBV6-1,TRBJ2-7,NA,CASSDGLGSEQYF,TGTGCCAGCAGTGACGGACTGGGTTCCGAGCAGTACTTC
few,TRBV13,TRBJ2-2,NA,CASSDYRGRPGGLDTGELFF,TGTGCCAGCAGCGACTACAGGGGGCGCCCGGGAGGGCTGGACACCGGGGAGCTGTTTTTT
few,TRBV20-1,TRBJ2-7,NA,CSARDPSGGSGYEQYF,TGCAGTGCTAGAGATCCCAGCGGAGGATCGGGATACGAGCAGTACTTC
many,TRBV18,TRBJ1-2,NA,CASSPDGYGYTF,TGTGCCAGCTCACCAGACGGGTATGGCTACACCTTC
NA,TRBV6-1,TRBJ1-3,NA,CASSTGGRNTIYF,TGTGCCAGCAGTACGGGGGGCCGAAACACCATATATTTT
many,TRBV5-1,TRBJ2-7,NA,CASSLAPDTGQYF,TGCGCCAGCAGCTTGGCCCCGGACACCGGGCAGTACTTC
many,TRBV10-3,TRBJ1-3,NA,CAISEGRRTGNTIYF,TGTGCCATCAGTGAGGGGCGGAGAACTGGAAACACCATATATTTT
many,TRBV14,TRBJ1-1,NA,CASSHRPPGSTEAFF,TGTGCCAGCAGCCATAGACCGCCTGGGAGCACTGAAGCTTTCTTT
many,TRBV4-2,TRBJ2-7,NA,CASSQDLAYEQYF,TGTGCCAGCAGCCAAGATTTAGCCTACGAGCAGTACTTC
many,TRBV3-1,TRBJ2-1,TRBD2,CASSQVSGSYNEQFF,TGTGCCAGCAGCCAAGTTAGCGGGAGTTACAATGAGCAGTTCTTC
many,TRBV20-1,TRBJ2-7,NA,CSAKIPAGPYEQYF,TGCAGTGCTAAAATACCGGCGGGCCCCTACGAGCAGTACTTC
many,TRBV15,TRBJ2-3,TRBD1,CATSRDFTGTGNTDTQYF,TGTGCCACCAGCAGAGATTTCACCGGGACAGGGAACACAGATACGCAGTATTTT
NA,TRBV27,TRBJ2-3,TRBD2,CASRWTSGRFSTDTQYF,TGTGCCAGCAGATGGACTAGCGGGAGGTTTAGCACAGATACGCAGTATTTT